A selection of T cell receptor beta chains follows, all from one sample in a study of shared clonotypes between healthy human individuals. Some clones are missing from TCRdb's copy, which holds only in-frame ones; the method was immunoSEQ multiplex PCR. The sample has 2 million to 2.5 million clones; roughly 93% are singletons. The sequenced sample consisted of naive CD4+ T cells from PBMCs. The receptors were sampled from a man aged 18 to 30 in good health. Some clones in this sample may be carry-over from other donors' samples. The CDR3 runs from the conserved cysteine through the conserved F or W. The order of the fields is clone size, D gene, V gene, J gene, CDR3 DNA, CDR3 protein. The D gene is left open where the match is weak. Not all rows give a size; the values are once, few, many and, for expanded clones, a class.

clone_size: -
d_call: TRBD2
v_call: TRBV6-5
j_call: TRBJ2-7
cdr3_nt: TGTGCCAGCAGTTACAGGCGGGAGGCAACCTACGAGCAGTACTTC
cdr3_aa: CASSYRREATYEQYF

clone_size: -
d_call: -
v_call: TRBV19
j_call: TRBJ1-1
cdr3_nt: TGTGCCAGTGTGGACGGAACCATGAACACTGAAGCTTTCTTT
cdr3_aa: CASVDGTMNTEAFF

clone_size: -
d_call: -
v_call: TRBV2
j_call: TRBJ1-2
cdr3_nt: TGTGCCAGCACCAGACGGCCGCCCTTCTATGGCTACACCTTC
cdr3_aa: CASTRRPPFYGYTF

clone_size: -
d_call: TRBD1
v_call: TRBV20-1
j_call: TRBJ2-5
cdr3_nt: TGCAGTGCTTCGGACAGGGGGACCCAGTACTTC
cdr3_aa: CSASDRGTQYF

clone_size: -
d_call: -
v_call: TRBV6-1
j_call: TRBJ2-7
cdr3_nt: TGTGCCAGCAGTGTTGGGTGGGATTCAGAGCAGTACTTC
cdr3_aa: CASSVGWDSEQYF

clone_size: -
d_call: -
v_call: TRBV19
j_call: TRBJ1-2
cdr3_nt: TGTGCCAGTAGTCCGGGTCTTGGTGGGTATGGCTACACCTTC
cdr3_aa: CASSPGLGGYGYTF

clone_size: -
d_call: -
v_call: TRBV28
j_call: TRBJ1-4
cdr3_nt: TGTGCCAGCAGTTTTTCAGGGCCCGGTGAAAAACTGTTTTTT
cdr3_aa: CASSFSGPGEKLFF

clone_size: -
d_call: -
v_call: TRBV9
j_call: TRBJ2-1
cdr3_nt: TGTGCCAGCAGCCCGCACCCCCTTGAAACGGGAGTGCGTAATGAGCAGTTCTTC
cdr3_aa: CASSPHPLETGVRNEQFF

clone_size: once
d_call: -
v_call: TRBV10-3
j_call: TRBJ2-7
cdr3_nt: TGTGCCATCAGTGAGCCGGGACAAGGCACCTACGAGCAGTACTTC
cdr3_aa: CAISEPGQGTYEQYF

clone_size: -
d_call: TRBD2
v_call: TRBV5-1
j_call: TRBJ2-1
cdr3_nt: TGCGCCAGCAGCTTGGGGTCACTAGCGGCCTCCTACAATGAGCAGTTCTTC
cdr3_aa: CASSLGSLAASYNEQFF

clone_size: once
d_call: -
v_call: TRBV11-1
j_call: TRBJ1-5
cdr3_nt: TGTGCCAGCAGCCATCCGCAGGGGAAGGCGTGGGATAGCAATCAGCCCCAGCATTTT
cdr3_aa: CASSHPQGKAWDSNQPQHF

clone_size: -
d_call: TRBD2
v_call: TRBV6-1
j_call: TRBJ2-1
cdr3_nt: TGTGCCAGCAGCGGGGGGGGCTCCTACAATGAGCAGTTCTTC
cdr3_aa: CASSGGGSYNEQFF

clone_size: -
d_call: TRBD2
v_call: TRBV4-1
j_call: TRBJ2-7
cdr3_nt: TGCGCCAGCAGCCAAAAACTCGAATCACCGAGCGGGAGGTTCTACGAGCAGTACTTC
cdr3_aa: CASSQKLESPSGRFYEQYF

clone_size: -
d_call: -
v_call: TRBV10-1
j_call: TRBJ1-1
cdr3_nt: TGCGCCAGCAGTAACGTGGTCATGAACACTGAAGCTTTCTTT
cdr3_aa: CASSNVVMNTEAFF

clone_size: once
d_call: -
v_call: TRBV7-3
j_call: TRBJ2-1
cdr3_nt: TGTGCCAGCAGCTTACTTGGGGGCCCTCCCGATGAGCAGTTCTTC
cdr3_aa: CASSLLGGPPDEQFF

clone_size: -
d_call: -
v_call: TRBV29-1
j_call: TRBJ2-3
cdr3_nt: TGCAGCGTTGTGTCGCCCAGCACAGATACGCAGTATTTT
cdr3_aa: CSVVSPSTDTQYF

clone_size: -
d_call: TRBD2
v_call: TRBV29-1
j_call: TRBJ2-7
cdr3_nt: TGCAGCGTTGAAGATACTAGCGGGAAGAACCACGAGCAGTACTTC
cdr3_aa: CSVEDTSGKNHEQYF

clone_size: -
d_call: TRBD2
v_call: TRBV15
j_call: TRBJ2-7
cdr3_nt: TGTGCCACCAGCAGAGATACTAGCGGGACTTACGAGCAGTACTTC
cdr3_aa: CATSRDTSGTYEQYF

clone_size: -
d_call: -
v_call: TRBV6-5
j_call: TRBJ2-1
cdr3_nt: TGTGCCAGCAGTTACGGCGGGCAGCAGTTCTTC
cdr3_aa: CASSYGGQQFF

clone_size: -
d_call: TRBD1
v_call: TRBV28
j_call: TRBJ2-7
cdr3_nt: TGTGCCAGCAAACCAACAGGGGGGCTCCTACGAGGGCAGTACTTC
cdr3_aa: CASKPTGGLLRGQYF

clone_size: -
d_call: TRBD1
v_call: TRBV28
j_call: TRBJ1-2
cdr3_nt: TGTGCCAGCAGTTTTGGACAGGGGGTATTTGGCTACACCTTC
cdr3_aa: CASSFGQGVFGYTF

clone_size: -
d_call: -
v_call: TRBV2
j_call: TRBJ1-5
cdr3_nt: TGTGCCAGCAGTGACGCATCTAGGCCCCAGCATTTT
cdr3_aa: CASSDASRPQHF

clone_size: -
d_call: -
v_call: TRBV12-2
j_call: TRBJ1-3
cdr3_nt: TGTGCAAGTCGCTTAGATTATGCAGGGGCGGGAAACACCATATATTTT
cdr3_aa: CASRLDYAGAGNTIYF

clone_size: -
d_call: TRBD1
v_call: TRBV7-9
j_call: TRBJ2-1
cdr3_nt: TGTGCCAGCAGCTTAGATCCGGGACAGGGCAAGAATGAGCAGTTCTTC
cdr3_aa: CASSLDPGQGKNEQFF

clone_size: -
d_call: -
v_call: TRBV10-1
j_call: TRBJ2-5
cdr3_nt: TGCGCCAGCAGTGATTGGCAGGGGACCCAGTACTTC
cdr3_aa: CASSDWQGTQYF